The source of this TCR beta chain is a study of blood T cell repertoires in COVID-19 (dated by TCRdb to 2020 to 2021). About the investigation overall: Samples covering the acute and convalescent phases of COVID-19 were provided by collaborators in the United States, Italy and Spain. Samples came from the ongoing ImmuneRACE study (first 160 participants) plus 1,254 subjects from 6 global collaborators. The prospective study material was composed of cDNA or gDNA derived from T cells, B-cell-depleted T cells, or PBMCs. Where available, HLA class I and class II types were obtained from metadata supplied by the sample provider rather than from assay-based typing. The repertoires were made available in a free public database intended to serve as a resource for research on the immune response to SARS-CoV-2. Deeply sampled blood TCRbeta repertoires from subjects exposed to, actively infected with, or recovered from COVID-19 were included in the dataset. A de-identified subject ID, COVID-19 status, age in years and sex were almost always included in the sample metadata.

Beyond this particular receptor, the publication reports: Clinical and demographic metadata were provided uncurated, with the amount varying by source and participant.

TCRbeta CDR3 regions were amplified from genomic DNA by means of the immunoSEQ Assay, a bias-controlled multiplex PCR. As for the authors' bioinformatics: Nucleated cell counts per sample were estimated from amplification of reference gene primers within the assay. To quantify the absolute abundance of each unique TCRbeta CDR3 rearrangement, sequence reads were collapsed and filtered. For each sample, productive Simpson clonality was calculated as the square root of Simpson's diversity index across productive rearrangements. Held by TCRdb, this immuneACCESS table contains in-frame sequences only and omits some clones. Under half of the omission traces to an unresolved V gene where checked; the cause of the rest is unknown. Clone size and V and J calls were adopted from that table, with D and trimming inferred from the DNA. Recorded for this sample are some 49,000 clones; 91% of them occurred a single time. The ten largest account for about 6.3% of the sample.

Reading the germline V gene (reference sequence) gives CDR1 LNHDA and CDR2 SQIVND. V is pared back by 1 base and J by 4 bases, with 10 bases lying between the germline termini. Including cysteine and phenylalanine, the CDR3 has 14 amino acids. Kept here is only the CDR3 DNA, which spans 42 bases and is read in frame from base 1. Regarding this clone: The antigen it binds to is not known. Nothing much larger sits one base from this clone, and base qualities are not available.

The collaborating institutions used their own protocols to collect whole blood in K2EDTA tubes. For TCRbeta analysis, collaborators shipped samples as frozen whole blood, isolated PBMCs, or DNA extracted from either of those sample types. Sequenced input: peripheral blood. Recombination linked TRBV19 to TRBJ1-2, and TRBD1 may be the D gene, going by 6 matching bases. This receptor was obtained from a man between 50 and 59 years old with active COVID-19. The DNA is TGTGCCAGTAGTATAGGAGACAGGACCTATGGCTACACCTTC. The encoded protein is CASSIGDRTYGYTF.